The following is a TCR beta chain sequence with its context. Its target is unknown. The V gene's germline CDR1 is DFQATT and CDR2 SNEGSKA (reference sequence). The CDR3 contains 14 residues. V was clipped by 5 bases and J by 0 bases, with 11 bases between them. The second PCR ran roughly 7 to 12 cycles with a sample-barcoded 5' primer and J-beta primers. TCRdb itself ran the 5' RACE reads through MiXCR, one entry per CDR3 protein. The sample lists roughly 800,000 distinct CDR3 sequences; roughly 50% were seen once. Isolated PBMCs totaled at least 7 million in each sample. These data belong to a study of blood T cells in healthy people across ages. Study summary: About one barcoded TCR beta cDNA was captured per two T cells.

Regarding the study as a whole: Across the age range, TCR beta diversity per million T cells fell in a roughly linear way.

This TCR was sampled from a man aged 25-40 years in good health. The sample taken for sequencing was blood. J is TRBJ2-1 and V is TRBV20-1, with D perhaps TRBD1 (5 bases). In nucleotides, the CDR3 is TGCAGTGCTGCGGACACCTTCTCCTACAATGAGCAGTTCTTC. Translation gives CSAADTFSYNEQFF.